Listed below are T cell receptor beta chains from one sample, sequenced in a study of T-cell memory formation after mild COVID-19. TCRdb redid the calling of the 5' RACE reads with MiXCR, one entry per CDR3 protein. The repertoire includes a few hundred thousand distinct CDR3 sequences, around 25% of them detected once, and approximately 10% sits in the top ten. Sequenced: PBMCs or a T cell subset sorted from them (not recorded which). The source is an adult woman who had mild COVID-19 (a few samples of this study predate the infection). Cell type and time point are not known. Each CDR3 is given with its conserved first and last residue. D genes are given only for firm matches. Size tells how often a clone was seen (once, few, many) or the class of an expanded clone, and some rows leave it out.

CDR3 length	clone size	J gene	V gene	D gene	CDR3 DNA	CDR3 protein
12	-	TRBJ2-1	TRBV18	-	TGTGCCAGCTCACCGCTGGTCGGTGAGCAGTTCTTC	CASSPLVGEQFF
14	-	TRBJ2-3	TRBV4-1	-	TGCGCCAGCAGCTCCTCTTTGGGCACAGATACGCAGTATTTT	CASSSSLGTDTQYF
14	few	TRBJ2-2	TRBV7-2	-	TGTGCCAGCAGCTTAGCCAAGAACACCGGGGAGCTGTTTTTT	CASSLAKNTGELFF
15	few	TRBJ2-3	TRBV12-3/TRBV12-4	TRBD2	TGTGCCAGCAGTTCCAGCGGGAGAGGTACAGATACGCAGTATTTT	CASSSSGRGTDTQYF
13	few	TRBJ2-7	TRBV29-1	-	TGCAGCGTTGGAGGACAGCCTGCCTACGAGCAGTACTTC	CSVGGQPAYEQYF
16	-	TRBJ2-5	TRBV7-9	TRBD2	TGTGCCAGCAGCTTAGGGAGCGGGAGTATCCAAGAGACCCAGTACTTC	CASSLGSGSIQETQYF
16	-	TRBJ2-3	TRBV7-6	-	TGTGCCAGCAGCTTAGCCGGGGTTTCTAGCACAGATACGCAGTATTTT	CASSLAGVSSTDTQYF
13	once	TRBJ2-7	TRBV6-5	-	TGTGCCAGCAGTTACGAGGGGCTAAACGAGCAGTACTTC	CASSYEGLNEQYF
16	many	TRBJ2-3	TRBV7-3	-	TGTGCCAGCAGTAAAAACGGCAGGACTAAGACAGATACGCAGTATTTT	CASSKNGRTKTDTQYF
14	many	TRBJ1-1	TRBV5-1	-	TGCGCCAGCAGCTTGGAACCCGGGGACACTGAAGCTTTCTTT	CASSLEPGDTEAFF
16	-	TRBJ2-5	TRBV5-1	TRBD1	TGCGCCAGCAGCACGGGACAGGGGGGCGGGCAAGAGACCCAGTACTTC	CASSTGQGGGQETQYF
19	few	TRBJ2-1	TRBV12-3/TRBV12-4	TRBD2	TGTGCCAGCAGTTCCCCCTCGGGGCGGGAGAAGAGAAGCTACAATGAGCAGTTCTTC	CASSSPSGREKRSYNEQFF
18	many	TRBJ2-1	TRBV6-2/TRBV6-3	TRBD2	TGTGCCAGCAGTTACGACCCGACTAGCGGGAGCGCCTACAATGAGCAGTTCTTC	CASSYDPTSGSAYNEQFF
14	-	TRBJ2-1	TRBV7-2	-	TGTGCCAGCAGCTCTAGAACCTCCTACAATGAGCAGTTCTTC	CASSSRTSYNEQFF
16	-	TRBJ2-1	TRBV12-3/TRBV12-4	-	TGTGCCAGCAGTTCCCTAGAGCGGGCACCCTACAATGAGCAGTTCTTC	CASSSLERAPYNEQFF
16	-	TRBJ1-1	TRBV5-1	-	TGCGCCAGCAGCTTGGGTCAGGGGACCTCGAACACTGAAGCTTTCTTT	CASSLGQGTSNTEAFF
14	-	TRBJ2-7	TRBV20-1	TRBD2	TGCAGTGCTGGACTAGCGGGGGGCTCCTACGAGCAGTACTTC	CSAGLAGGSYEQYF
16	few	TRBJ2-1	TRBV14	TRBD2	TGTGCCAGCAGCCGTTTAGCGGGAGCGGCCTACAATGAGCAGTTCTTC	CASSRLAGAAYNEQFF
13	-	TRBJ2-7	TRBV12-3/TRBV12-4	-	TGTGCCAGCAGTCCCGGGACACCCCACGAGCAGTACTTC	CASSPGTPHEQYF
15	few	TRBJ1-1	TRBV18	TRBD1	TGTGCCAGCTCACCATCGGTACAGGGGAATACTGAAGCTTTCTTT	CASSPSVQGNTEAFF
13	few	TRBJ2-7	TRBV24-1	-	TGTGCCACCTCGAAGCCAGGTGGGGACGAGCAGTACTTC	CATSKPGGDEQYF
15	-	TRBJ2-5	TRBV12-3/TRBV12-4	TRBD1	TGTGCCAGCAGTTTACGTCTAACAGGGGAAGAGACCCAGTACTTC	CASSLRLTGEETQYF
12	few	TRBJ2-2	TRBV27	-	TGTGCCAGCCGCTTCCTGGACGGGGAGCTGTTTTTT	CASRFLDGELFF
12	-	TRBJ1-2	TRBV29-1	TRBD1	TGCAGCGTTGCGGACAGGGTATATGGCTACACCTTC	CSVADRVYGYTF
12	once	TRBJ1-5	TRBV30	-	TGTGCCTGGAGTGAAGAGGTTCAGCCCCAGCATTTT	CAWSEEVQPQHF
14	many	TRBJ2-7	TRBV7-2	TRBD1	TGTGCCAGCAGCTTTGGACAGGGGAACTACGAGCAGTACTTC	CASSFGQGNYEQYF
13	-	TRBJ1-1	TRBV7-8	-	TGTGCCAGCAGCTTGCAGGGAGGTCCTGAAGCTTTCTTT	CASSLQGGPEAFF
18	few	TRBJ2-2	TRBV29-1	-	TGCAGCGTTGAAGCCTACTATGGACCTCAAACGAACACCGGGGAGCTGTTTTTT	CSVEAYYGPQTNTGELFF
17	-	TRBJ2-3	TRBV5-4	-	TGTGCCAGCAGCTTCCGGACCCTTCTGCACGGCACAGATACGCAGTATTTT	CASSFRTLLHGTDTQYF
17	few	TRBJ2-7	TRBV3-1	TRBD2	TGTGCCAGCAGTCACACAGTTAGCGGGAGGCGATCCTACGAGCAGTACTTC	CASSHTVSGRRSYEQYF
15	-	TRBJ1-2	TRBV18	TRBD1	TGTGCCAGCTCCAGGACAGGGGATAAGGGCTATGGCTACACCTTC	CASSRTGDKGYGYTF
14	-	TRBJ1-1	TRBV6-6	-	TGTGCCAGCAGTCCTATCCTGGGGGACACTGAAGCTTTCTTT	CASSPILGDTEAFF
15	-	TRBJ1-2	TRBV19	-	TGTGCCAGTAGCTCTCGCTCGAGTATTACCTATGGCTACACCTTC	CASSSRSSITYGYTF
15	few	TRBJ2-2	TRBV5-6	TRBD1	TGTGCCAGCAGCCAAACAGGGGGTAGCACCGGGGAGCTGTTTTTT	CASSQTGGSTGELFF
15	-	TRBJ1-6	TRBV20-1	TRBD1	TGCAGTGCTAGGCACACGACAGGGGGCAATTCACCCCTCCACTTT	CSARHTTGGNSPLHF
16	-	TRBJ2-1	TRBV12-3/TRBV12-4	-	TGTGCCAGCAGTTTAGTGGGACATGGGGGGGACAATGAGCAGTTCTTC	CASSLVGHGGDNEQFF